Reported below is one T cell receptor beta chain. What it binds is unknown. Germline CDR1 MNHEY, CDR2 SMNVEV (reference sequence). The CDR3 covers 15 residues. With 4 bases removed from V and 5 bases from J, the gap between germline ends came to 15 bases. This specimen comes from a study of T-cell memory formation after mild COVID-19. Points from the study as a whole: Contracting CD4+ clones lay largely in CM and EM, with CD8+ ones residing in EMRA. The study detected some responding clones in pre-infection memory, suggesting cross-reactive memory joined.

MiXCR, applied by TCRdb to the 5' RACE reads, yields one record per CDR3 protein. The sample lists hundreds of thousands of distinct CDR3 sequences; about a sixth were seen once. This sequence was found in a man between 18 and 29 years old who had mild COVID-19 (a few samples of this study predate the infection). Cell type and time point are not known. The V and J genes are TRBV27 and TRBJ1-5; tentative D call: TRBD1 (5 bases). The sample consisted of PBMCs or a T cell subset sorted from them (not recorded which). DNA of the CDR3: TGTGCCAGCAGTTCCCGGACGGGGGTCGATCAGCCCCAGCATTTT. Its protein is CASSSRTGVDQPQHF.